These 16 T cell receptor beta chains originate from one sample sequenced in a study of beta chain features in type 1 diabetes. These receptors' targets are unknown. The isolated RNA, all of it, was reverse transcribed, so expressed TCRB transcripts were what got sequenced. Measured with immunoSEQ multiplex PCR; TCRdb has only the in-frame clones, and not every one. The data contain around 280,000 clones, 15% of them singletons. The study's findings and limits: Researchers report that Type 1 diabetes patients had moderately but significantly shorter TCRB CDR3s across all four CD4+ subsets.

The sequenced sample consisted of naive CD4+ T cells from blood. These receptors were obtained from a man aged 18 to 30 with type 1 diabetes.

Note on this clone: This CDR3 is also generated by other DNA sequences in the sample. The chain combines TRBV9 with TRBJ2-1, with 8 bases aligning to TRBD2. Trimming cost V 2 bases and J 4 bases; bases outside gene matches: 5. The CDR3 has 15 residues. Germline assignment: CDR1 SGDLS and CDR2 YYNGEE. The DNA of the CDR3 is TGTGCCAGCAGCGTGAGCGGGAGTTCGTACAATGAGCAGTTCTTC. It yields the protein CASSVSGSSYNEQFF.

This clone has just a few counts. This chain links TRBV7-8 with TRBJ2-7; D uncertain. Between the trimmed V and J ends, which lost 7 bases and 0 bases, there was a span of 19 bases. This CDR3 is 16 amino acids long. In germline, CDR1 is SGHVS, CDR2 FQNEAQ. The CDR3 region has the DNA TGTGCCAGCAACAAAGGAGTACTCCTAAGCTCCTACGAGCAGTACTTC. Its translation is CASNKGVLLSSYEQYF.

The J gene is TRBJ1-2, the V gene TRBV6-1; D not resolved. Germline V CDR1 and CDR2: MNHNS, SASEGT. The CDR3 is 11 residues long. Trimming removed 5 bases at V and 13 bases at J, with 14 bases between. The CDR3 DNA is TGTGCCAGCAGTATCTCGTTGGGGAGCACCTTC. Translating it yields CASSISLGSTF.

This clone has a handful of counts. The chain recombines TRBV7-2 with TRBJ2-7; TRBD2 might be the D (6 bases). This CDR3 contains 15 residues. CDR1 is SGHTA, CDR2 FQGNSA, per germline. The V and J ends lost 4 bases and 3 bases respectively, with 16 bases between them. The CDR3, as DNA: TGTGCCAGCAGCTCTCCCTGGGACTCGTACTACGAGCAGTACTTC. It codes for CASSSPWDSYYEQYF. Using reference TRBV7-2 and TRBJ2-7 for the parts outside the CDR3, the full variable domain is GAGVSQSPSNKVTEKGKDVELRCDPISGHTALYWYRQSLGQGLEFLIYFQGNSAPDKSGLPSDRFSAERTGGSVSTLTIQRTQQEDSAVYLCASSSPWDSYYEQYFGPGTRLTVT.

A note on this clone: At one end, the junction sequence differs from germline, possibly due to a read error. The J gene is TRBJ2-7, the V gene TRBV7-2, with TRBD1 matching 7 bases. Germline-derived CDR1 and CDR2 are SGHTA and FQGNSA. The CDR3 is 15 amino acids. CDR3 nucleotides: TGTGCCAGCAGCTTAAGACAGGGTTATTCCTCCGAGCAGTACTTC. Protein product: CASSLRQGYSSEQYF.

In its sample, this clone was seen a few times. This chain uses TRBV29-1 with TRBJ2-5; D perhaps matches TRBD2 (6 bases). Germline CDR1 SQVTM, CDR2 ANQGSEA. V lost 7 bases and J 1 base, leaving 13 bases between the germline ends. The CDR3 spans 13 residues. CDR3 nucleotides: TGCAGCGCCAAGGGACTCCTCCAAGAGACCCAGTACTTC. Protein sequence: CSAKGLLQETQYF. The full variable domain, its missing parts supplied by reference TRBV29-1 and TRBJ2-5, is SAVISQKPSRDICQRGTSLTIQCQVDSQVTMMFWYRQQPGQSLTLIATANQGSEATYESGFVIDKFPISRPNLTFSTLTVSNMSPEDSSIYLCSAKGLLQETQYFGPGTRLLVL.

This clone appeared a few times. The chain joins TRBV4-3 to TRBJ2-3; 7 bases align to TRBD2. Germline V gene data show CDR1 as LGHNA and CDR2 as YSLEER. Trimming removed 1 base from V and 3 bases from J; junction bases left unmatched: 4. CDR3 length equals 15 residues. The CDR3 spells CASSQGGGRTDTQYF. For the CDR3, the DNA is TGCGCCAGCAGCCAAGGCGGGGGACGTACAGATACGCAGTATTTT.

This chain's CDR3 is CASSFSGGRGDTQYF. In DNA, the CDR3 is TGTGCCAGCAGCTTCAGCGGGGGGCGGGGGGATACGCAGTATTTT. The chain recombines TRBV7-2 with TRBJ2-3, with 9 positions matching TRBD2. The J segment lost 6 bases and the V segment lost 3 bases, leaving 7 bases of the junction unmatched. Germline CDR1 and CDR2: SGHTA and FQGNSA. There are 15 residues in the CDR3.

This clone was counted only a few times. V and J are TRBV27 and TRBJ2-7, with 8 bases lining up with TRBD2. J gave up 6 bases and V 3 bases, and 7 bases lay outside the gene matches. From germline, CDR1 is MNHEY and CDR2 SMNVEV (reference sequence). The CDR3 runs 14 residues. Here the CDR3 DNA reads TGTGCCAGCAGTTTTAATGCGGGAGGAACCGAGCAGTACTTC. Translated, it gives CASSFNAGGTEQYF.

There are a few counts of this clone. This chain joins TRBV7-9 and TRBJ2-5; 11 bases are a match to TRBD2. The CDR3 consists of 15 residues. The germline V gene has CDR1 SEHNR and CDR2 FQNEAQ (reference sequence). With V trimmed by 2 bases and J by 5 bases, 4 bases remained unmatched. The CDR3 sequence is CASSLSSGRSETQYF. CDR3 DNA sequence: TGTGCCAGCAGCTTATCTAGCGGGAGGTCCGAGACCCAGTACTTC. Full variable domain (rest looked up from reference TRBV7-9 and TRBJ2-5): DTGVSQNPRHKITKRGQNVTFRCDPISEHNRLYWYRQTLGQGPEFLTYFQNEAQLEKSRLLSDRFSAERPKGSFSTLEIQRTEQGDSAMYLCASSLSSGRSETQYFGPGTRLLVL.

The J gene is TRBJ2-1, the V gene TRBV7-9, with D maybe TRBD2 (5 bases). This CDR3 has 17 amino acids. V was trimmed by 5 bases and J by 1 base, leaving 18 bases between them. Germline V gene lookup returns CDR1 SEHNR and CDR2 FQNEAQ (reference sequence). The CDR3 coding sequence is TGTGCCAGCAGCCCTCGGTCCTCAGCGGTTTCCTACAATGAGCAGTTCTTC. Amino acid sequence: CASSPRSSAVSYNEQFF.

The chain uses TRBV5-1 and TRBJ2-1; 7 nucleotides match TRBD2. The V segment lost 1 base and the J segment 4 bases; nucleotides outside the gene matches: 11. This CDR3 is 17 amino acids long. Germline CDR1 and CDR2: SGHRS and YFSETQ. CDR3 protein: CASSLRSLTGGYNEQFF. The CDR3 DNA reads TGCGCCAGCAGCTTGAGGTCCCTTACGGGAGGTTACAATGAGCAGTTCTTC.

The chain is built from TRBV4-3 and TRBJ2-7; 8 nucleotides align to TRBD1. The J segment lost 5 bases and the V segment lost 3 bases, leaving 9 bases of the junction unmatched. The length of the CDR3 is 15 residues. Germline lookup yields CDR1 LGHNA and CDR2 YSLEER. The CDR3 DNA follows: TGCGCCAGCAGCCACAGGACAGGGACTTATGACGAGCAGTACTTC. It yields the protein CASSHRTGTYDEQYF.

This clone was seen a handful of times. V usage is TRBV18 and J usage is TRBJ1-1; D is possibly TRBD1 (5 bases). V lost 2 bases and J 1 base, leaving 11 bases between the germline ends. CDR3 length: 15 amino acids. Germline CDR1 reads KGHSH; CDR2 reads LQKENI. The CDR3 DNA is TGTGCCAGCTCACCAAGGCAGGGAGGGAACACTGAAGCTTTCTTT. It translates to CASSPRQGGNTEAFF.

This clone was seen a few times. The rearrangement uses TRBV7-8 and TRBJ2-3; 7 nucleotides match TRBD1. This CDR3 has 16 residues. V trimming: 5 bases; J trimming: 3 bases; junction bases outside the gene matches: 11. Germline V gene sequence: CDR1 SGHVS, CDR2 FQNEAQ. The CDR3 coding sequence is TGTGCCAGCAGCCCCCGGCAGGGGGTGCGAACAGATACGCAGTATTTT. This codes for CASSPRQGVRTDTQYF.

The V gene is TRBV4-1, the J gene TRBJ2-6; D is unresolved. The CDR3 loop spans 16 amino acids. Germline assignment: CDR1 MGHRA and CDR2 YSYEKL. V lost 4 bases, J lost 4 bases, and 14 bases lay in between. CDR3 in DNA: TGCGCCAGCAGCCCTGGCCCCAGATTCGGGGCCAACGTCCTGACTTTC. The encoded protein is CASSPGPRFGANVLTF.